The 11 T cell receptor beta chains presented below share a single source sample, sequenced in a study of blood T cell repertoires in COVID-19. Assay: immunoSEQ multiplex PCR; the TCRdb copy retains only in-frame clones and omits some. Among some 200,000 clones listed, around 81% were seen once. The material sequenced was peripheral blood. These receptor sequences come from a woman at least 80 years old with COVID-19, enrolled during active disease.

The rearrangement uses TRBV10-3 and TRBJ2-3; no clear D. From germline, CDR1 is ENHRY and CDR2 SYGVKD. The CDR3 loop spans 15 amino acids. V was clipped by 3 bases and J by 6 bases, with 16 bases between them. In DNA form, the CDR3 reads TGTGCCATCAGTGACTCCCGAGGCAGTTTTGATACGCAGTATTTT. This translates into CAISDSRGSFDTQYF.

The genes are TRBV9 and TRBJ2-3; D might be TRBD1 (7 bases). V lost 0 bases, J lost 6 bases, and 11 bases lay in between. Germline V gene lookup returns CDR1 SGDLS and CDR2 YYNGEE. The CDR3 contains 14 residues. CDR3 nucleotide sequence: TGTGCCAGCAGCGTAGGACAGGGAGGTGATACGCAGTATTTT. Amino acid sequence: CASSVGQGGDTQYF.

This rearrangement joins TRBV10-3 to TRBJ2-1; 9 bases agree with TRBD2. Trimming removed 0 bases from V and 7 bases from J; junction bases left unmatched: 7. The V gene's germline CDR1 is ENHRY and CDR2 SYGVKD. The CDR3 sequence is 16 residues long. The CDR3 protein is CAISESMAGGPNEQFF. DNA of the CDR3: TGTGCCATCAGTGAGTCGATGGCGGGAGGGCCAAATGAGCAGTTCTTC.

The CDR3 sequence is CAISSGRSTDTQYF. CDR3 DNA sequence: TGTGCCATCAGTAGCGGGCGAAGCACAGATACGCAGTATTTT. The rearrangement joins TRBV10-3 to TRBJ2-3, with D possibly TRBD2 on 6 matching bases. CDR3 size: 14 residues. The germline V gene encodes CDR1 ENHRY and CDR2 SYGVKD. The V and J ends lost 5 bases and 0 bases respectively, with 9 bases between them.

DNA of the CDR3: TGTGCCAGCACGGAGTGGACAGATACGCAGTATTTT. This codes for CASTEWTDTQYF. V usage is TRBV2 and J usage is TRBJ2-3; the D is unclear. Trimming removed 7 bases at V and 3 bases at J, with 8 bases between. Germline loops: CDR1 SNHLY, CDR2 FYNNEI. The CDR3 is made up of 12 amino acids.

The DNA of the CDR3 is TGTGCTAGTGGGGCTGGGAACACTGAAGCTTTCTTT. Translation gives CASGAGNTEAFF. The V call is TRBV12-5, the J call TRBJ1-1, with D hard to call. Germline CDR1 and CDR2: LGHNT and FRNRAP. Trimming took 6 bases from V and 1 from J, leaving 6 bases between them. This CDR3 is built from 12 residues.

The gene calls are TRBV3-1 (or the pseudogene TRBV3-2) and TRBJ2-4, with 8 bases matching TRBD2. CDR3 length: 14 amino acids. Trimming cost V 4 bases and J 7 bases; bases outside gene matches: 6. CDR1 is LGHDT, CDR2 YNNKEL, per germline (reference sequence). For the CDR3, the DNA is TGTGCCAGCAGCCGCGGGAGGAGGGGGAACATTCAGTACTTC. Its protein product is CASSRGRRGNIQYF.

CDR3: CASSLRGLAGAGDTQYF. For the CDR3, the DNA is TGCGCCAGCAGCTTGCGCGGACTAGCGGGAGCGGGAGATACGCAGTATTTT. This chain links TRBV5-1 with TRBJ2-3; 13 positions match TRBD2. From germline, CDR1 is SGHRS and CDR2 YFSETQ. The CDR3 covers 17 residues. After removal of 1 base from V and 5 bases from J, the junction contained 7 bases not matched to a gene.

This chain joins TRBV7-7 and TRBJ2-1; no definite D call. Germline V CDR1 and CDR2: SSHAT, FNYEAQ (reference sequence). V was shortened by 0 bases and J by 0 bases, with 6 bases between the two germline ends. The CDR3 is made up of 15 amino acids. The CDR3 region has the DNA TGTGCCAGCAGCTTAGCGGTTAGCTCCTACAATGAGCAGTTCTTC. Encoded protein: CASSLAVSSYNEQFF.

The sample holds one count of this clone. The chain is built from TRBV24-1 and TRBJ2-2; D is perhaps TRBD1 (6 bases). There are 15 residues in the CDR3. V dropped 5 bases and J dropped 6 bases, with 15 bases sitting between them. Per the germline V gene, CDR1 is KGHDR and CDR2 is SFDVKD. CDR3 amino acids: CATSGTGFWAGELFF. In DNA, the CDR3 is TGTGCCACCAGTGGAACAGGGTTTTGGGCCGGGGAGCTGTTTTTT.

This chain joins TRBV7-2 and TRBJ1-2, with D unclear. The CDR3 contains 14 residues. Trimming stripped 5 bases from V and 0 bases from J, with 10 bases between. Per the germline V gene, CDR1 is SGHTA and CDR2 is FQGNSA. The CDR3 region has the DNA TGTGCCAGCAGCCTTTCAGAGGCTAACTATGGCTACACCTTC. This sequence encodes CASSLSEANYGYTF.